The 20 T cell receptor beta chains below were found in one sample sequenced in a study of T cells in women clearing cervical HPV infection. The repertoire was sequenced with immunoSEQ multiplex PCR; TCRdb's copy has only in-frame clones and lacks some. Its table lists around 30,000 clones. Material: blood buffy coat. The receptors come from a woman aged 18 to 75 with a cervical HPV16 infection that either progressed to CIN3+ or cleared (not recorded which).

Notes on this clone: The read ends 3 residues early relative to the CDR3; the germline J gene fills the gap. The V call is TRBV2, the J call TRBJ1-2; D is ambiguous. Germline values: CDR1 SNHLY, CDR2 FYNNEI. CDR3 length: 13 residues. The CDR3 sequence: CASLTPRAYDYTF. The DNA read from the CDR3 is TGTGCCAGCTTAACTCCAAGGGCCTACGAC.

On this clone itself: The CDR3 end is not reached by the read, which stops 3 residues before it; the germline J gene fills it in. This chain uses TRBV7-6 with TRBJ2-2; the D gene is possibly TRBD2 (6 bases). The CDR3 length is 15 residues. Germline CDR1 and CDR2: SGHVS and FNYEAQ. The CDR3 DNA, read in part, is TGTGCCAGCAGCCCACTGCCGGGGAGGAATGAAAAG. It encodes CASSPLPGRNEK. The full CDR3 protein reads CASSPLPGRNEKLFF.

Concerning this clone itself: The CDR3 end is not reached by the read, which stops 3 residues before it; the germline J gene fills it in. This chain connects TRBV19 to TRBJ1-5; no reliable D call. The CDR3 runs 16 residues. Trimming shortened V by 5 bases and J by 0 bases, and 14 bases separated the two germline ends. The germline CDR1 and CDR2 sequences are LNHDA and SQIVND (reference sequence). CDR3 DNA (partial): TGTGCCAGTAGTTCACGTTCCGGGTATAGCAATCAGCCC. It encodes CASSSRSGYSNQP. The full-length CDR3 reads as CASSSRSGYSNQPQHF. The variable domain in full, with the rest retrieved from reference TRBV19 and TRBJ1-5, is DGGITQSPKYLFRKEGQNVTLSCEQNLNHDAMYWYRQDPGQGLRLIYYSQIVNDFQKGDIAEGYSVSREKKESFPLTVTSAQKNPTAFYLCASSSRSGYSNQPQHFGDGTRLSIL.

With respect to this clone: The read ends 3 residues before the CDR3 terminus; that terminus is restored from the germline J gene. The chain uses TRBV30 and TRBJ1-2, with D possibly matching TRBD1 (5 bases). The CDR3 loop spans 16 amino acids. Germline CDR1 and CDR2: GTSNPN and SVGIG (reference sequence). Here the CDR3 reads CAWSVPAGRRNNDYTF. The sequenced CDR3 bases are TGTGCCTGGAGTGTACCGGCAGGGAGGCGAAACAATGAC.

In regard to this clone: The CDR3 end is not reached by the read, which stops 3 residues before it; the germline J gene fills it in. This chain connects TRBV5-1 to TRBJ1-4; TRBD1 matches 10 bases. There are 14 residues in the CDR3. CDR1 is SGHRS, CDR2 YFSETQ, per germline. With V trimmed by 4 bases and J by 8 bases, 5 bases remained unmatched. Here the CDR3 reads CASSQGTGEEKLFF. CDR3 DNA (partial): TGCGCCAGCAGCCAAGGGACAGGGGAGGAAAAA.

Partial CDR3 DNA: TGTGCCAGCAGCCTGAGACAGGGGGTAGGAGAGACG. It yields the protein CASSLRQGVGET. The whole CDR3 reads CASSLRQGVGETQYF. This chain uses TRBV7-9 with TRBJ2-3, with 9 bases lining up with TRBD1. The read comes to an end 3 residues before the CDR3 does, leaving the germline J gene to fill in the end. CDR3 length equals 15 residues. CDR1 is SEHNR, CDR2 FQNEAQ, per germline (reference sequence). Full variable domain (missing parts from reference TRBV7-9 and TRBJ2-3): DTGVSQNPRHKITKRGQNVTFRCDPISEHNRLYWYRQTLGQGPEFLTYFQNEAQLEKSRLLSDRFSAERPKGSFSTLEIQRTEQGDSAMYLCASSLRQGVGETQYFGPGTRLTVL.

As for this clone: Read coverage stops 3 residues before the CDR3 terminus; the germline J gene supplies the remainder. This rearrangement joins TRBV27 to TRBJ1-2; 8 bases line up with TRBD1. This CDR3 region has 13 residues. Germline assignment: CDR1 MNHEY and CDR2 SMNVEV (reference sequence). CDR3 loop: CARRSEDRVGYTF. Partial CDR3 DNA: TGTGCCAGGAGATCCGAGGACAGGGTCGGC.

As concerns this clone: The read is 3 residues too short to cover the CDR3 end, so that end is filled in from the germline J gene. The J gene is TRBJ1-2, the V gene TRBV7-2; 10 bases align to TRBD1. There are 15 residues in the CDR3. CDR1 is SGHTA, CDR2 FQGNSA, per germline. CDR3 bases read: TGTGCCAGCAGACTGGAGACAGGGGGCGGCTACGAC. It translates to CASRLETGGGYD. The full CDR3 protein reads CASRLETGGGYDYTF.

Regarding this clone: The sequenced fragment ends 3 residues before the CDR3 boundary, so the rest is inferred from the germline J gene. The V call is TRBV12-3 or TRBV12-4, the J call TRBJ2-3, with 10 nucleotides matching TRBD2. This CDR3 comprises 14 residues. V dropped 5 bases and J dropped 3; count of bases not matched to a gene: 2. The part of the CDR3 DNA that was read is TGTGCCAGCAGTCTACTAGCGGGAACAGATACG. The encoded protein is CASSLLAGTDT. The entire CDR3 sequence reads CASSLLAGTDTQYF.

In regard to this clone: The CDR3 end is not reached by the read, which stops 3 residues before it; the germline J gene fills it in. V gene TRBV20-1 combines with J gene TRBJ1-6; 8 bases map to TRBD1. CDR3 length: 14 amino acids. Per the germline V gene, CDR1 is DFQATT and CDR2 is SNEGSKA (reference sequence). V lost 2 bases and J lost 7; bases outside the gene matches: 4. CDR3 DNA, as far as it was read: TGCAGTGCTAGACCGGACAGGGTAAATTCACCC. The encoded protein is CSARPDRVNSP. The entire CDR3 is CSARPDRVNSPLHF.

Of note for this clone: The missing CDR3 end, 3 residues past where the read stops, is filled in from the germline J gene. This rearrangement joins TRBV7-8 to TRBJ2-7; D possibly corresponds to TRBD1 (5 bases). Germline assignment: CDR1 SGHVS and CDR2 FQNEAQ. Trimming cost V 5 bases and J 6 bases, with 11 bases left between them. The CDR3 sequence is 12 residues long. The part of the CDR3 DNA that was read is TGTGCCAGCAGCCAAGGGGTGGTCGAG. Its protein product is CASSQGVVE. In full, the CDR3 is CASSQGVVEQYF.

Note on this clone: The CDR3 is cut off 3 residues early in the read; its end comes from the germline J gene. The genes are TRBV18 and TRBJ2-1; 13 bases fit TRBD2. There are 14 residues in the CDR3. The trim removed 6 bases at V and 8 bases at J, leaving 4 bases unmatched. CDR1 and CDR2 (germline): KGHSH, LQKENI. CDR3 loop: CASSQLAGGDEQFF. The sequenced CDR3 bases are TGTGCCAGCTCTCAACTAGCGGGAGGGGATGAG.

Frequency places this clone as medium-sized (0.01 to 0.1%). The missing CDR3 end, 3 residues past where the read stops, is filled in from the germline J gene. This chain links TRBV19 with TRBJ1-2, with D possibly being TRBD1 (5 bases). Germline-derived CDR1 and CDR2 are LNHDA and SQIVND (reference sequence). CDR3 length equals 13 residues. The CDR3 is CASSTGGGFDYTF. CDR3 DNA, as far as it was read: TGTGCCAGTAGTACCGGGGGAGGCTTTGAC. Based on the CDR3 plus reference TRBV19 and TRBJ1-2, the full variable domain is DGGITQSPKYLFRKEGQNVTLSCEQNLNHDAMYWYRQDPGQGLRLIYYSQIVNDFQKGDIAEGYSVSREKKESFPLTVTSAQKNPTAFYLCASSTGGGFDYTFGSGTRLTVV.

Concerning this clone: The read falls 3 residues short of the CDR3 end, and the missing part is taken from the germline J gene. The V call is TRBV5-1, the J call TRBJ2-7; 8 nucleotides line up with TRBD1. Germline CDR1 and CDR2: SGHRS and YFSETQ. The V gene end was trimmed by 3 bases and the J gene end by 0 bases; junction bases not matched to a gene: 5. This CDR3 region has 15 residues. Incomplete CDR3 DNA: TGCGCCAGCAGCTCGGGACAGGTCCCCTCCTACGAG. Translating it yields CASSSGQVPSYE. The whole CDR3 reads CASSSGQVPSYEQYF.

Note on this clone: The CDR3 end falls 3 residues outside the read, so it is completed with the germline J gene. The chain recombines TRBV18 with TRBJ1-2; D is ambiguous. This CDR3 spans 15 amino acids. Per the germline V gene, CDR1 is KGHSH and CDR2 is LQKENI. Incomplete CDR3 DNA: TGTGCCAGCTCACCAATCGCCGGGCAGTTTAGCGAC. Its protein is CASSPIAGQFSD. In full, the CDR3 is CASSPIAGQFSDYTF.

With respect to this clone: The read gets to within 3 residues of the CDR3 end, and the germline J gene fills in the rest. V and J are TRBV19 and TRBJ1-2, with TRBD1 as a possible D gene (5 bases). Germline assignment: CDR1 LNHDA and CDR2 SQIVND (reference sequence). CDR3 length equals 13 residues. The part of the CDR3 DNA that was read is TGTGCCAGTGGCCGACAGCAACCCTACGAC. This encodes CASGRQQPYD. The full CDR3 protein reads CASGRQQPYDYTF.

Of note for this clone: The read halts 3 residues ahead of the CDR3 end, with the missing end drawn from the germline J gene. The rearrangement uses TRBV11-2 and TRBJ2-2; D remains ambiguous. Germline CDR1 and CDR2: SGHAT and FQNNGV. Trimming removed 5 bases from V and 5 bases from J, with 12 bases in between. The CDR3 has 14 amino acids. CDR3 region: CASSPSVGTGELFF. CDR3 DNA, as far as it was read: TGTGCCAGCAGCCCGAGCGTTGGAACCGGGGAG.

For this clone: The read ends 3 residues early relative to the CDR3; the germline J gene fills the gap. V is TRBV5-1 and J is TRBJ2-7; 10 bases line up with TRBD2. CDR3 length: 17 amino acids. V gave up 5 bases and J gave up 0 bases; unmatched junction bases: 11. The germline V gene encodes CDR1 SGHRS and CDR2 YFSETQ. The covered CDR3 bases are TGCGCCAGCAGTGCCCCTAGCGGGGGTTCTAGCTCCTACGAG. As protein: CASSAPSGGSSSYE. The entire CDR3 protein reads CASSAPSGGSSSYEQYF.

About this clone itself: The CDR3 end lies 3 residues beyond the end of the read and is filled in from the germline J gene. The V gene is TRBV5-6, the J gene TRBJ2-2, with TRBD2 as a possible D gene (5 bases). The germline V gene encodes CDR1 SGHDT and CDR2 YYEEEE. The CDR3 extends over 13 amino acids. CDR3 amino acids: CASMTGSGSPLFF. The sequenced part of the CDR3 DNA is TGTGCCAGCATGACTGGGAGCGGTTCACCG.

Comments on this clone: The CDR3 extends 3 residues past the end of the read, so its final part is completed from the germline J gene. The genes are TRBV12-3 or TRBV12-4 and TRBJ2-5; possibly TRBD1 for D (8 bases). Between the trimmed V and J ends, which lost 5 bases and 4 bases, there was a span of 14 bases. The CDR3 runs to 14 residues. This CDR3 is CASSRGDRTETQYF. CDR3 DNA (partial): TGTGCCAGCAGTCGGGGGGACAGGACAGAGACC.